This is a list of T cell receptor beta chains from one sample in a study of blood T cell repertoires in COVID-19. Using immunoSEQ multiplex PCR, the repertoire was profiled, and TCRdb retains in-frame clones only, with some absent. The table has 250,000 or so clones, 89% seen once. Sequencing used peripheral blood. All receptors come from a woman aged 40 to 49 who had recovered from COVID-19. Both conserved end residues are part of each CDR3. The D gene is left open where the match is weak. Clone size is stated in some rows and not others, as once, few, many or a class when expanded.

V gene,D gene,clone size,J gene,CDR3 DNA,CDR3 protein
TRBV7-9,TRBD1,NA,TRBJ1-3,TGTGCCAGCAGCCCTAGGCCCGGGACAGGTGGAAACACCATATATTTT,CASSPRPGTGGNTIYF
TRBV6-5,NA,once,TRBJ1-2,TGTGCCAGCAGTTACTCGACTGGGGGCGATTATGGCTACACCTTC,CASSYSTGGDYGYTF
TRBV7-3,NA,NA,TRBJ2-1,TGTGCCAGCAGCTTCGGGACATACAATGAGCAGTTCTTC,CASSFGTYNEQFF
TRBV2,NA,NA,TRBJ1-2,TGTGCCAGCAGTGTCCCTCGACTGAGTAACTATGGCTACACCTTC,CASSVPRLSNYGYTF
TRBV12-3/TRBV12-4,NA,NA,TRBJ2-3,TGTGCCAGCAGTTCCAGGACTGCCAGGACGCAGTATTTT,CASSSRTARTQYF
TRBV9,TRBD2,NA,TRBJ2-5,TGTGCCAGCAGCGTAGGAGGGACTAGCGGGGTAGGGGAGACCCAGTACTTC,CASSVGGTSGVGETQYF
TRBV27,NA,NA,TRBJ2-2,TGTGCCAGCAGTTTTCAGCCCGCAGCTAGCGGGGAGCTGTTTTTT,CASSFQPAASGELFF
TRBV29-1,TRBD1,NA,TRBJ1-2,TGCAGCGTCAATCCAGGGGGTGGCTACACCTTC,CSVNPGGGYTF
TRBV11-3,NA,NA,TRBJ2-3,TGTGCCAGCAGCTCAGGGGAGGGACTTCGCACAGATACGCAGTATTTT,CASSSGEGLRTDTQYF
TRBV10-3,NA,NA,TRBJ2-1,TGTGCCATCAGTGCTCGAAGACGGGGTCCCCACCATGAGCAGTTCTTC,CAISARRRGPHHEQFF
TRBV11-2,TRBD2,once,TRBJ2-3,TGTGCCAGCAGTCCCAGCGGGGGCACAGATACGCAGTATTTT,CASSPSGGTDTQYF
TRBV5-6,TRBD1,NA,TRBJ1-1,TGTGCCAGCAGCTTGGGTACAGGGGTGAGAGGGGAGACTGAAGCTTTCTTT,CASSLGTGVRGETEAFF
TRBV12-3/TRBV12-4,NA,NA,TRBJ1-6,TGTGCCAGCAGCCACGGTCGGGCCCTCCACTTT,CASSHGRALHF
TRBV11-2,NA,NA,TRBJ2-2,TGTGCCAGCAGCTTACAGGGGAGTAACGGGGAGCTGTTTTTT,CASSLQGSNGELFF
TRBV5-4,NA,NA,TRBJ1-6,TGTGCCAGCAGCACCTGGGCAGATAATTCACCCCTCCACTTT,CASSTWADNSPLHF
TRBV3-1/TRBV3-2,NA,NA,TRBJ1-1,TGTGCCAGCAGCCAAGACTCATCGGGCACTGAAGCTTTCTTT,CASSQDSSGTEAFF
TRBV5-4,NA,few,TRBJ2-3,TGTGCCAGCAGCTTGGTGCAGCGGGCTCTCACAGATACGCAGTATTTT,CASSLVQRALTDTQYF
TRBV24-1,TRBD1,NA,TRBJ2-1,TGTGCCACCAGTGGAGTTAGGGACAGGGGAGGCAATGAGCAGTTCTTC,CATSGVRDRGGNEQFF
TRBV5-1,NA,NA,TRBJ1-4,TGCGCCAGCAGCCAGCCCGGGGAGGGTAATGAAAAACTGTTTTTT,CASSQPGEGNEKLFF